The 15 T cell receptor beta chains below all came from one sample that was sequenced in a study of blood T cell repertoires in COVID-19. Assay: immunoSEQ multiplex PCR; the TCRdb copy retains only in-frame clones and omits some. The table lists about 160,000 clones, nearly 80% of them singletons. The sequencing sample was made of peripheral blood. The source is an elderly woman with acute or convalescent COVID-19.

This clone was detected only once. The chain employs TRBV5-4 and TRBJ2-7; TRBD2 agrees at 10 bases. This CDR3 is built from 16 residues. CDR1 is SGHNT, CDR2 YYREEE, per germline (reference sequence). The junction had 8 bases not matched to a gene; V was cut back by 4 bases and J by 1 base. The CDR3 bases are TGTGCCAGCAGCCAGGGACTAGCGACTGCTTCCTACGAGCAGTACTTC. Translated, it gives CASSQGLATASYEQYF.

This clone was recorded once. The gene calls are TRBV19 and TRBJ2-2; 11 nucleotides align to TRBD2. V lost 6 bases to trimming and J lost 7 bases; unmatched junction nucleotides: 7. The germline gives CDR1 LNHDA, CDR2 SQIVND (reference sequence). The CDR3 runs 15 residues. The DNA for the CDR3 is TGTGCCAGTAGGCGAGTAGCGGGAGGGTTCGGGGAGCTGTTTTTT. Translation gives CASRRVAGGFGELFF.

In its sample, this clone was seen a few times. The chain has TRBV10-2 and TRBJ1-3; D remains unclear. Trimming took 9 bases from V and 0 from J, leaving 6 bases between them. From germline, CDR1 is WSHSY and CDR2 SAAADI. The CDR3 extends over 12 amino acids. The CDR3 here is CASGPSGNTIYF. As DNA, the CDR3 is TGCGCCAGTGGGCCCTCTGGAAACACCATATATTTT.

The chain uses TRBV28 and TRBJ1-2, with TRBD1 matching over 9 bases. This CDR3 comprises 14 residues. Trimming at V came to 6 bases and at J to 7 bases, leaving 9 bases not matched to a gene. Germline V gene sequence: CDR1 MDHEN, CDR2 SYDVKM. CDR3 coding DNA: TGTGCCAGCAGGGTCACAGGGGGCTCGGGTGGCTACACCTTC. Amino acids: CASRVTGGSGGYTF.

CDR3 region: CASSLVAGNEQFF. The CDR3 bases are TGTGCCAGCAGCTTAGTGGCAGGCAATGAGCAGTTCTTC. This chain joins TRBV7-9 and TRBJ2-1; D is ambiguous. The germline V and J ends were trimmed by 1 base and 6 bases, with 7 bases remaining between them. CDR1 is SEHNR, CDR2 FQNEAQ, per germline (reference sequence). CDR3 length: 13 residues.

The chain joins TRBV28 to TRBJ2-7; maybe TRBD2 (5 bases). Trimming removed 2 bases at V and 3 bases at J, with 14 bases between. From germline, CDR1 is MDHEN and CDR2 SYDVKM. The CDR3 is made up of 15 amino acids. DNA of the CDR3: TGTGCCAGCAGTTTAGGGGTTTCGGGGTACTACGAGCAGTACTTC. It yields the protein CASSLGVSGYYEQYF.

This clone was seen a handful of times. The chain has TRBV3-1 (or the pseudogene TRBV3-2) and TRBJ1-6, with TRBD1 as a possible D gene (6 bases). The CDR3 extends over 17 amino acids. Germline values: CDR1 LGHDT, CDR2 YNNKEL (reference sequence). V was clipped by 4 bases and J by 0 bases, with 13 bases between them. The CDR3 region is CASSPRGASSYNSPLHF. CDR3 nucleotides: TGTGCCAGCAGCCCGCGGGGGGCGAGCTCCTATAATTCACCCCTCCACTTT.

The chain links TRBV4-1 to TRBJ2-4; D is possibly TRBD2 (6 bases). V was cut by 1 base and J by 0 bases, with 25 bases left in between. This CDR3 has 21 residues. Looked up from germline, CDR1 is MGHRA and CDR2 is YSYEKL. CDR3 sequence: CASSQGIVAGRKILAKNIQYF. Written as DNA, the CDR3 is TGCGCCAGCAGCCAAGGTATAGTTGCGGGACGGAAGATACTAGCCAAAAACATTCAGTACTTC.

The table lists this clone with a count of one. The chain joins TRBV27 to TRBJ2-4; 8 bases agree with TRBD2. CDR3 length: 16 amino acids. Germline V gene lookup returns CDR1 MNHEY and CDR2 SMNVEV (reference sequence). V dropped 5 bases and J dropped 1; count of bases not matched to a gene: 7. CDR3 sequence reads: CASSTWTSPAKNIQYF. The CDR3 DNA is TGTGCCAGCAGTACTTGGACTAGCCCCGCCAAAAACATTCAGTACTTC.

The J gene is TRBJ1-2, the V gene TRBV19; possible D gene TRBD1, 5 bases. The V end was cut by 6 bases, the J end by 4 bases, with 18 bases between. CDR1 and CDR2 from the germline V gene are LNHDA and SQIVND (reference sequence). The CDR3 runs to 15 residues. As DNA, the CDR3 is TGTGCCAGTAGACGAGGAATAACAGGATCCTATGGCTACACCTTC. Translation: CASRRGITGSYGYTF. Full variable domain (missing parts from reference TRBV19 and TRBJ1-2): DGGITQSPKYLFRKEGQNVTLSCEQNLNHDAMYWYRQDPGQGLRLIYYSQIVNDFQKGDIAEGYSVSREKKESFPLTVTSAQKNPTAFYLCASRRGITGSYGYTFGSGTRLTVV.

The genes are TRBV18 and TRBJ1-1, with D possibly being TRBD1 (5 bases). The CDR3 runs to 14 residues. CDR1 and CDR2 from the germline V gene are KGHSH and LQKENI. V was trimmed by 3 bases and J by 2 bases, leaving 10 bases between them. The CDR3 loop reads CASSPPQGNTEAFF. In nucleotides, the CDR3 is TGTGCCAGCTCACCTCCCCAGGGAAACACTGAAGCTTTCTTT.

The CDR3 DNA follows: TGTGCCAGTAGTATGTCGCGCCGGGAAAAACTGTTTTTT. It codes for CASSMSRREKLFF. The chain uses TRBV19 and TRBJ1-4; no clear D. Trimming removed 3 bases at V and 8 bases at J, with 10 bases between. This CDR3 region has 13 residues. CDR1 and CDR2 from the germline V gene are LNHDA and SQIVND (reference sequence).

This clone was picked up a small number of times. The chain links TRBV4-2 to TRBJ1-2; the match to TRBD1 covers 9 bases. V dropped 1 base and J dropped 6; count of bases not matched to a gene: 9. The CDR3 is made up of 16 amino acids. Germline assignment: CDR1 LGHNA and CDR2 YNFKEQ. This CDR3 is CASSQVGDRASDGYTF. In DNA form, the CDR3 reads TGTGCCAGCAGCCAAGTCGGGGACAGGGCCTCTGATGGCTACACCTTC.

This chain links TRBV21-1 with TRBJ2-5; the table names TRBD1, a call not compared with the DNA. TRBV21-1 is deemed a pseudogene. This CDR3 contains 16 residues. The CDR3, as DNA: TGTGCCAGCAGCGCCTTCCCCGGGACAACGCAAGAGACCCAGTACTTC. Translating it yields CASSAFPGTTQETQYF.

This sequence joins TRBV30 and TRBJ2-5, with 7 bases matching TRBD1. Germline V gene data show CDR1 as GTSNPN and CDR2 as SVGIG (reference sequence). The CDR3 loop spans 17 amino acids. After removal of 3 bases from V and 2 bases from J, the junction contained 15 bases not matched to a gene. The CDR3 spells CAWRTSLMGTVQETQYF. In nucleotides, the CDR3 is TGTGCCTGGAGGACGAGCCTAATGGGGACAGTTCAAGAGACCCAGTACTTC. Filled out from reference TRBV30 and TRBJ2-5, the complete variable domain reads SQTIHQWPATLVQPVGSPLSLECTVEGTSNPNLYWYRQAAGRGLQLLFYSVGIGQISSEVPQNLSASRPQDRQFILSSKKLLLSDSGFYLCAWRTSLMGTVQETQYFGPGTRLLVL.